The 10 T cell receptor beta chains below were found in one sample sequenced in a study of long-term antiretroviral therapy in people with HIV. Researchers ran immunoSEQ v3.0 at survey level. Profiling relied on immunoSEQ multiplex PCR, and the TCRdb table lists in-frame clones only, not all of them. This sample has about 28,000 clones, with about 85% found just once. This specimen was unsorted PBMCs, taken 3 years after starting antiretroviral therapy. The receptors stem from a man between 40 and 49 years old with HIV.

In this sample, this clone turned up once. J is TRBJ1-1 and V is TRBV30; tentatively, D is TRBD1 (5 bases). The V gene lost 2 bases and the J gene lost 0 bases, with 10 bases spanning the gap. The CDR3 extends over 14 amino acids. The V gene's germline CDR1 is GTSNPN and CDR2 SVGIG (reference sequence). CDR3 DNA: TGTGCCTGGAGTTCAGGGCCATTGAACACTGAAGCTTTCTTT. It is translated as CAWSSGPLNTEAFF.

The chain links TRBV7-3 to TRBJ1-1; D remains unclear. The CDR3 is 16 amino acids. The germline gives CDR1 SGHTA, CDR2 FQGTGA. The ends were cut back, 2 bases at V and 3 bases at J, with 16 bases in the middle. The CDR3 coding sequence is TGTGCCAGCAGCTTACTCGGGGTTGGTTCGGACACTGAAGCTTTCTTT. Translation: CASSLLGVGSDTEAFF.

J is TRBJ2-7 and V is TRBV9; 9 bases are shared with TRBD1. V shed 0 bases, J shed 5 bases, and the junction held 6 bases outside the gene matches. CDR1 and CDR2 (germline): SGDLS, YYNGEE. This CDR3 comprises 15 residues. The DNA of the CDR3 is TGTGCCAGCAGCGTAGAGGGACAGGGTACGGACGAGCAGTACTTC. Its translation is CASSVEGQGTDEQYF.

This clone appeared a single time. This chain joins TRBV10-3 and TRBJ1-1, with D tentatively TRBD1 (5 bases). CDR3 length equals 12 residues. Germline V gene sequence: CDR1 ENHRY, CDR2 SYGVKD. V was pared by 3 bases and J by 8 bases, with 10 bases between. CDR3 sequence reads: CAISDLTAEAFF. The CDR3 DNA reads TGTGCCATCAGTGACCTGACAGCAGAAGCTTTCTTT.

The rearrangement uses TRBV27 and TRBJ2-1; 10 bases align to TRBD1. The CDR3 contains 18 residues. Germline loops: CDR1 MNHEY, CDR2 SMNVEV (reference sequence). V dropped 5 bases and J dropped 6; count of bases not matched to a gene: 16. In DNA, the CDR3 is TGTGCCAGCAGTCCATGGACAGGGGGGATCGTATTGGGCAATGAGCAGTTCTTC. Encoded protein: CASSPWTGGIVLGNEQFF.

The chain has TRBV7-9 and TRBJ1-1; D might be TRBD1 (5 bases). With 11 bases removed from V and 6 bases from J, the gap between germline ends came to 28 bases. The CDR3 sequence is 16 residues long. The germline gives CDR1 SEHNR, CDR2 FQNEAQ (reference sequence). The CDR3 nucleotides are TGTGCCTCTGGGCTGATAGGCAAAGAGGGGTATCCTGAAGCTTTCTTT. This encodes CASGLIGKEGYPEAFF.

The chain has TRBV18 and TRBJ2-1, with D perhaps TRBD1 (6 bases). Trimming cost V 5 bases and J 5 bases, with 13 bases left between them. Germline values: CDR1 KGHSH, CDR2 LQKENI. This CDR3 region has 14 residues. CDR3 sequence (DNA): TGTGCCAGCTCAGGAATAGGGGGAAACAATGAGCAGTTCTTC. Its translation: CASSGIGGNNEQFF. The full variable domain, rest sourced from reference TRBV18 and TRBJ2-1, is NAGVMQNPRHLVRRRGQEARLRCSPMKGHSHVYWYRQLPEEGLKFMVYLQKENIIDESGMPKERFSAEFPKEGPSILRIQQVVRGDSAAYFCASSGIGGNNEQFFGPGTRLTVL.

The chain has TRBV2 and TRBJ2-7; D is possibly TRBD2 (5 bases). The CDR3 is 15 residues long. The germline V and J ends were trimmed by 8 bases and 2 bases, with 19 bases remaining between them. Germline assignment: CDR1 SNHLY and CDR2 FYNNEI. For the CDR3, the DNA is TGTGCCAGCCTCGTGCCTTTCGAGGGAACCTACGAGCAGTACTTC. Translation gives CASLVPFEGTYEQYF.

J is TRBJ2-2 and V is TRBV13, with 8 nucleotides matching TRBD1. The CDR3 contains 16 residues. V shed 5 bases, J shed 6 bases, and the junction held 11 bases outside the gene matches. Per germline, CDR1 PRHDT and CDR2 FYEKMQ (reference sequence). The CDR3 spells CASSVRPGGYAGELFF. The DNA for the CDR3 is TGTGCCAGCAGCGTGAGGCCAGGGGGCTATGCCGGGGAGCTGTTTTTT. The full variable domain, rest sourced from reference TRBV13 and TRBJ2-2, is AAGVIQSPRHLIKEKRETATLKCYPIPRHDTVYWYQQGPGQDPQFLISFYEKMQSDKGSIPDRFSAQQFSDYHSELNMSSLELGDSALYFCASSVRPGGYAGELFFGEGSRLTVL.

The rearrangement uses TRBV10-3 and TRBJ1-2, with a tentative D call TRBD1 (6 bases). CDR3 length: 14 amino acids. CDR1 is ENHRY and CDR2 is SYGVKD in the germline V gene. Trimming left V 4 bases short and J 3 bases short, with 12 bases between. CDR3 sequence (DNA): TGTGCCATCAGTGCAAAGGGGGTTGACTATGGCTACACCTTC. It yields the protein CAISAKGVDYGYTF.